These T cell receptor beta chains were read from a single sample in a study of siplizumab effects on memory and regulatory T cells. Generated by immunoSEQ multiplex PCR, the TCRdb table keeps only in-frame clones and is missing some. The sample lists some 65,000 clones; around 90% were seen once. The sample comprised Tregs sorted from blood. Receptors were obtained from a human donor in good health. Both conserved end residues are part of each CDR3. The D gene is left open where the match is weak. Rows may omit the clone size; those that give it use once, few, many or a size class.

D | size | J | V | DNA | CDR3
. | . | TRBJ2-1 | TRBV11-3 | TGTGCCAGCAGCTTAGGCGGGGCAGCCGGTGATGAGCAGTTCTTC | CASSLGGAAGDEQFF
TRBD2 | . | TRBJ2-3 | TRBV5-1 | TGCGCCAGCAGCTTCCTAGCGGGAGTTCTGGATACGCAGTATTTT | CASSFLAGVLDTQYF
TRBD2 | . | TRBJ2-5 | TRBV29-1 | TGCAGCGTTCTAGCGGGAGGGCCTGGAGAGACCCAGTACTTC | CSVLAGGPGETQYF
TRBD1 | . | TRBJ2-5 | TRBV14 | TGTGCCAGCAGCCAAGATATAGGACAGGGTGAGACCCAGTACTTC | CASSQDIGQGETQYF
TRBD1 | . | TRBJ2-3 | TRBV5-1 | TGCGCCAGCAGCTCGGAGGGACAGGGCCCAGATACGCAGTATTTT | CASSSEGQGPDTQYF
. | . | TRBJ1-2 | TRBV5-1 | TGCGCCAGCAGACGCGGTACAGTAGGCTACACCTTC | CASRRGTVGYTF
. | . | TRBJ1-1 | TRBV14 | TGTGCCAGCAGCCAAGTGTTGGGTAGGGGTCACACTGAAGCTTTCTTT | CASSQVLGRGHTEAFF
TRBD1 | . | TRBJ2-2 | TRBV7-2 | TGTGCCAGCAGCTCACAGGGGGCGGGCACCGGGGAGCTGTTTTTT | CASSSQGAGTGELFF
TRBD1 | few | TRBJ1-2 | TRBV4-1 | TGCGCCAGCAGCCAAGGCTCCGGGACAGGGAACTATGGCTACACCTTC | CASSQGSGTGNYGYTF
TRBD2 | . | TRBJ2-3 | TRBV27 | TGTGCCAGCAGTTTAGAGGCTAGCGGGACCTTCCCGCAGTATTTT | CASSLEASGTFPQYF
. | once | TRBJ2-2 | TRBV5-1 | TGCGCCAGCAGCCTCGGACCGTTAGGGGAGCTGTTTTTT | CASSLGPLGELFF
. | . | TRBJ2-1 | TRBV11-1 | TGTGCCAGCAAAGAGCGGCGGAGGAACTACAATGAGCAGTTCTTC | CASKERRRNYNEQFF
. | . | TRBJ1-1 | TRBV7-2 | TGTGCCAGCAGCCAACTCGTCTCTGAAGCTTTCTTT | CASSQLVSEAFF
. | . | TRBJ2-4 | TRBV5-4 | TGTGCCAGCAGCTTGTACGCGGGACAGACCCTACCCATTCAGTACTTC | CASSLYAGQTLPIQYF
. | . | TRBJ2-1 | TRBV5-1 | TGCGCCAGCAGCTCTGTAGGGAGCTCCTACAATGAGCAGTTCTTC | CASSSVGSSYNEQFF
. | . | TRBJ2-1 | TRBV5-1 | TGCGCCAGCAGCTTAGGGGGGAGGTCCGCCAATGAGCAGTTCTTC | CASSLGGRSANEQFF
TRBD2 | . | TRBJ2-7 | TRBV5-1 | TGCGCCAGCAGGCCAGGACTAGCGGAATCCTACGAGCAGTACTTC | CASRPGLAESYEQYF
. | . | TRBJ2-5 | TRBV19 | TGTGCCAGTAGCAGCTCCCCCAGGGGAGGCGGAGAGACCCAGTACTTC | CASSSSPRGGGETQYF
TRBD2 | once | TRBJ2-1 | TRBV14 | TGTGCCAGCAGCCAAACAATTGCGGGGGTCCTATACAATGAGCAGTTCTTC | CASSQTIAGVLYNEQFF
TRBD1 | . | TRBJ2-6 | TRBV18 | TGTGCCAGCTCGCCGAGACCGGGACAGGGCGGCTCTGGGGCCAACGTCCTGACTTTC | CASSPRPGQGGSGANVLTF
TRBD2 | once | TRBJ2-7 | TRBV6-6 | TGTGCCAGCAGTTACCTAGCGGGCTACGAGCAGTACTTC | CASSYLAGYEQYF
. | . | TRBJ2-1 | TRBV28 | TGTGCCAGCAGTTTCCAAGGGGCATCCTCCTACAATGAGCAGTTCTTC | CASSFQGASSYNEQFF
. | . | TRBJ2-5 | TRBV20-1 | TGCAGTGCCTCAGGGCAAGAGACCCAGTACTTC | CSASGQETQYF
. | few | TRBJ1-1 | TRBV20-1 | TGCAGTGCTAGAGATAGCCCGGCTTTCTTT | CSARDSPAFF